This T cell receptor (beta chain) was sequenced for a study of tumor-infiltrating lymphocytes in primary liver carcinoma. Each 20-30 mg portion of unsorted bulk tissue served as the source for co-extraction of RNA and DNA. This CDR3 is 16 amino acids long. Germline values: CDR1 PRHDT, CDR2 FYEKMQ (reference sequence). With 500 ng total RNA as template and a constant-region primer, TCR beta cDNA was made. ARM-PCR, slightly modified, supplied the TCR beta libraries through three nested multiplex PCR rounds. Researchers ran the first two PCR rounds for 10 cycles each with TRBV1-TRBV30 forward primers and a C-beta reverse primer. TCRdb fed the multiplex PCR reads into MiXCR, producing one record per CDR3 protein. This sample has under 200,000 distinct CDR3 sequences; around four fifths occur once, and the top ten carry around 18%. In the case of this clonotype: One junction end disagrees with the germline gene, perhaps due to a read error.

The receptor's source is a man aged 35 to 55 with primary liver carcinoma and hepatitis B virus infection. This chain joins TRBV13 and TRBJ1-6; the match to TRBD1 covers 7 bases. Sequencing used tumor tissue from primary liver carcinoma. The CDR3 DNA is TGTGCCAACAGCTCACCTGGGGACAGAGGCGATTCACCCCTCCACTTT. The encoded protein is CANSSPGDRGDSPLHF.